Detailed here is one T cell receptor beta chain. Its antigen is not known. CDR1 is SEHNR, CDR2 FQNEAQ, per germline (reference sequence). The length of the CDR3 is 12 residues. The V and J ends lost 8 bases and 7 bases respectively, with 12 bases between them. The library protocol tagged individual cDNA molecules with unique molecular identifiers. MiXCR, run by TCRdb on the 5' RACE reads, gives a single entry per CDR3 protein. In the table there are under 55,000 distinct CDR3 sequences, about 9.9% of which are singletons. The sample comes from a study of early T cells in non-severe SARS-CoV-2 infection. Looking at the study overall: The study sequenced bulk RNA from unsorted whole blood, with chains unpaired.

Broader study findings: Lookups in VDJdb leaned toward anti-spike CD8 responses and missed private and CD4 specificities.

The chain is built from TRBV7-9 and TRBJ2-1, with D possibly matching TRBD1 (5 bases). The sequenced material came from whole blood. The TCR comes from an adult who was a healthcare worker with PCR-confirmed SARS-CoV-2 infection or an uninfected control (not recorded which). The CDR3 nucleotides are TGTGCCAGCGCCCAGGGTTATAATGAGCAGTTCTTC. The encoded protein is CASAQGYNEQFF. Supplemented by reference TRBV7-9 and TRBJ2-1, the full variable domain reads DTGVSQNPRHKITKRGQNVTFRCDPISEHNRLYWYRQTLGQGPEFLTYFQNEAQLEKSRLLSDRFSAERPKGSFSTLEIQRTEQGDSAMYLCASAQGYNEQFFGPGTRLTVL.